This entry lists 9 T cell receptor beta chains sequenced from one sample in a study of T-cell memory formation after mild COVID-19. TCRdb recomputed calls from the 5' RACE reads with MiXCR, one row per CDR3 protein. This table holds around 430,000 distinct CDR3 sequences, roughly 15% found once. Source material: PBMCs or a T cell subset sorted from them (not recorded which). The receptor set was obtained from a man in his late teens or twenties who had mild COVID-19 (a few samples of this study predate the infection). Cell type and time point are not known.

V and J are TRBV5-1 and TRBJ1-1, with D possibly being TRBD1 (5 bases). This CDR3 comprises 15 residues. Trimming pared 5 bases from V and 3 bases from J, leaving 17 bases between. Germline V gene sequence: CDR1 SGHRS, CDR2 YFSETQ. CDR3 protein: CASSLFGGMDTEAFF. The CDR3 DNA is TGCGCCAGCAGTCTGTTCGGGGGAATGGACACTGAAGCTTTCTTT.

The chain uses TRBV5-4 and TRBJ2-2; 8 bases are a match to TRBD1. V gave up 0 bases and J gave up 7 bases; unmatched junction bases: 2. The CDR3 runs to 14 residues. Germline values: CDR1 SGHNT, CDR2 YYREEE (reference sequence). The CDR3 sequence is CASSLGQGIGELFF. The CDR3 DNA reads TGTGCCAGCAGCTTGGGACAGGGGATCGGGGAGCTGTTTTTT.

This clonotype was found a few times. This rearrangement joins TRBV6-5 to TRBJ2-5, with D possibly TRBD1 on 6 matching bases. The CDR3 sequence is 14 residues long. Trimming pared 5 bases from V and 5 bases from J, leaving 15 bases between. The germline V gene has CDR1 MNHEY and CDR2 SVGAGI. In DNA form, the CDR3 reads TGTGCCAGCAGTGTATACCAGGGGACGGAGACCCAGTACTTC. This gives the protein CASSVYQGTETQYF.

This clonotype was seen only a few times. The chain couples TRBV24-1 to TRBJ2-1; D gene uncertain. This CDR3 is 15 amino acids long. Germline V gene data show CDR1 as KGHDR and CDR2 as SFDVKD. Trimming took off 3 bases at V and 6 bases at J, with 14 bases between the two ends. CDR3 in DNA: TGTGCCACCAGTGATCCGGTCCGAGAGTCCAATGAGCAGTTCTTC. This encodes CATSDPVRESNEQFF.

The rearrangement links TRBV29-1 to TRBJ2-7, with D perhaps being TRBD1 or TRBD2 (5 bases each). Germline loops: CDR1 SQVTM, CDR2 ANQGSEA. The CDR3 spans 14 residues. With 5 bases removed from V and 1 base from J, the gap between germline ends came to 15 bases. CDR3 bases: TGCAGCGTTACTTCCTGGGACGTGTCCTACGAGCAGTACGTC. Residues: CSVTSWDVSYEQYV.

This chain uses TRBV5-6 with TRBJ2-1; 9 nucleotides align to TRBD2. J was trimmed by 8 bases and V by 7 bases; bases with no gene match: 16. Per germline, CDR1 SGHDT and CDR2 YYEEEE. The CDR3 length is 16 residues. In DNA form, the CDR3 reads TGTGCCAGCGGCACCGGGACTAGCATCCTCGGGGATGAGCAGTTCTTC. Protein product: CASGTGTSILGDEQFF.

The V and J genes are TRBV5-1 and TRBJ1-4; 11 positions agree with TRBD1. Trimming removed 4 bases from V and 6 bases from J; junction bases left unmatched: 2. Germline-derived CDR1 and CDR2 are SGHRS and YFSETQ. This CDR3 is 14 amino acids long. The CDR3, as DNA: TGCGCCAGCAGCCTGGACAGGGGGCATGAAAAACTGTTTTTT. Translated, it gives CASSLDRGHEKLFF.

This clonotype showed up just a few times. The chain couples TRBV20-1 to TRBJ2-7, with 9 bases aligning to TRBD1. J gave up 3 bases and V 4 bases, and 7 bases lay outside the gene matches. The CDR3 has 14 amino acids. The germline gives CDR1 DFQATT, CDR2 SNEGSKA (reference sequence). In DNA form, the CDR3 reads TGCAGTGCTATGACAGGGGGAAAGATCTACGAGCAGTACTTC. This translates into CSAMTGGKIYEQYF.

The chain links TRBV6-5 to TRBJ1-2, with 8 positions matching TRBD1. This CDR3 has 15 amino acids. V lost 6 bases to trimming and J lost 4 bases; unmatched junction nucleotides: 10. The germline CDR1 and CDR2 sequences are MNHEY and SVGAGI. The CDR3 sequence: CASRATGAYPYGYTF. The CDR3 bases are TGTGCCAGCAGAGCGACAGGGGCCTACCCCTATGGCTACACCTTC.